This T cell receptor (beta chain) was found in a study of blood T cell repertoires in COVID-19. Study-level background: Whether acute or convalescent, the COVID-19 samples came from the United States, Italy and Spain. T cells, B-cell-depleted T cells, or PBMCs supplied cDNA or gDNA.

Study processing details: Estimates of nucleated cell counts were drawn from the amplification of reference gene primers. Only in-frame clones appear in the TCRdb table, and some are missing; sequencing was by immunoSEQ multiplex PCR. V and J calls plus clone size are reproduced from that table; the DNA served to infer D and trimming. Seen here are roughly 240,000 clones, 75% to 85% observed once, and the top ten hold around 2.4%. The length of the CDR3 is 17 residues. The germline CDR1 and CDR2 sequences are LGHNA and YSLEER. The V gene end was trimmed by 2 bases and the J gene end by 4 bases; junction bases not matched to a gene: 8.

The sequence was obtained from a man aged 35-49 years who had recovered from COVID-19. The sequenced sample consisted of peripheral blood. The rearrangement joins TRBV4-3 to TRBJ2-1, with 10 bases fitting TRBD1. The CDR3 nucleotides read TGCGCCAGCAGCCAAATGACCGGGACAGGGGTTTACAATGAGCAGTTCTTC. Amino acids: CASSQMTGTGVYNEQFF.